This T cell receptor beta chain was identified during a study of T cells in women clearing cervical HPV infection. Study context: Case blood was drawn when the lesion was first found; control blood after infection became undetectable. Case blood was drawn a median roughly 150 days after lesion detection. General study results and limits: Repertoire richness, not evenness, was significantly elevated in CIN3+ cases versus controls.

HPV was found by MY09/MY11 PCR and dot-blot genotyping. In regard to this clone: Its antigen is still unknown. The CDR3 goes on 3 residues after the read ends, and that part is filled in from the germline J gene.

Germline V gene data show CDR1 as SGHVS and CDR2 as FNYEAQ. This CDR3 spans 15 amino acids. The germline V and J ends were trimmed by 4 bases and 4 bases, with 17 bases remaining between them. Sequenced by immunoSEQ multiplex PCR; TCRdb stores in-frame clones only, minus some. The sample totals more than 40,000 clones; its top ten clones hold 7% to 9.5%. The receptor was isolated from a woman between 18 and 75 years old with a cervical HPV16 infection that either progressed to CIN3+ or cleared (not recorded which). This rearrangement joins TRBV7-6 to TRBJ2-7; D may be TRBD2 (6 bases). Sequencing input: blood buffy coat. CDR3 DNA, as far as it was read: TGTGCCAGCAGCTCCGGCCTAGCGACATTTTACGAG. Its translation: CASSSGLATFYE. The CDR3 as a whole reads CASSSGLATFYEQYF. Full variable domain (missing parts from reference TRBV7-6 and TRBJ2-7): GAGVSQSPRYKVTKRGQDVALRCDPISGHVSLYWYRQALGQGPEFLTYFNYEAQQDKSGLPNDRFSAERPEGSISTLTIQRTEQRDSAMYRCASSSGLATFYEQYFGPGTRLTVT.